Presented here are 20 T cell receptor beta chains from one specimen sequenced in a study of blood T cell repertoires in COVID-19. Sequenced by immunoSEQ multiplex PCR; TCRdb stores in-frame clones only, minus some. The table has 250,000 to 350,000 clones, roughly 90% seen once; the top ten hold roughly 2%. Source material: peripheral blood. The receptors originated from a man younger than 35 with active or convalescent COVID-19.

The CDR3 DNA reads TGTGCCATCAGTGAGTCGCCCGGACAGACCTACGAGCAGTACTTC. Translated, it gives CAISESPGQTYEQYF. The J gene is TRBJ2-7, the V gene TRBV10-3; D is possibly TRBD1 (6 bases). V was cut by 0 bases and J by 2 bases, with 11 bases left in between. CDR1 is ENHRY, CDR2 SYGVKD, per germline. The CDR3 is made up of 15 amino acids.

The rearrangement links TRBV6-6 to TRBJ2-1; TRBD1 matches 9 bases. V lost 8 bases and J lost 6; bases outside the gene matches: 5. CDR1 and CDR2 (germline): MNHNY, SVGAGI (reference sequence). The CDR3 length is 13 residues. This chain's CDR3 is CASHLQGANEQFF. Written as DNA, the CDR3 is TGTGCCAGCCACCTACAGGGGGCCAATGAGCAGTTCTTC.

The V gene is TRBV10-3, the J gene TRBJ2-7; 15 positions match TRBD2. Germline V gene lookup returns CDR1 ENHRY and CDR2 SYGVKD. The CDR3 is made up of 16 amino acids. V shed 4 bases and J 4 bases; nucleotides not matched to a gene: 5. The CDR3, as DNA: TGTGCCATCAGTGGGACTAGCGGGGGGGCGACTTACGAGCAGTACTTC. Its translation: CAISGTSGGATYEQYF.

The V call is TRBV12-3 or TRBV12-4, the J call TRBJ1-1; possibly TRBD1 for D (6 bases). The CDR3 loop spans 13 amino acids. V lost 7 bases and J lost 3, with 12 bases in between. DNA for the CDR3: TGTGCCAGCACGGACAGAGGGGACACTGAAGCTTTCTTT. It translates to CASTDRGDTEAFF.

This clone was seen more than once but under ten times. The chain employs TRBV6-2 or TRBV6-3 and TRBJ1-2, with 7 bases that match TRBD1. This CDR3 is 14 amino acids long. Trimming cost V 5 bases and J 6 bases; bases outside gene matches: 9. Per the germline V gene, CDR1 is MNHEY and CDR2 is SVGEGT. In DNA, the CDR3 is TGTGCCAGCAGTACAACAGGGGAAGTAGATGGCTACACCTTC. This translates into CASSTTGEVDGYTF.

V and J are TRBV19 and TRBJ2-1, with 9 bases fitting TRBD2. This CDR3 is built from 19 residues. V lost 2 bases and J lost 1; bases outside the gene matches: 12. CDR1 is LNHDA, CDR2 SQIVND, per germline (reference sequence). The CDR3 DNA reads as TGTGCCAGTAGTATAATGGCTAGCGGGGAGTATGGGTCCTACAATGAGCAGTTCTTC. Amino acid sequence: CASSIMASGEYGSYNEQFF.

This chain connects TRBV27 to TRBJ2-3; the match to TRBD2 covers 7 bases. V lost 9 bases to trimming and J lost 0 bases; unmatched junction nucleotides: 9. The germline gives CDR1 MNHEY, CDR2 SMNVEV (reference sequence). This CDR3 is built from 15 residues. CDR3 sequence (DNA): TGTGCCAGTGGTTGGGGGGGGTATAGCACAGATACGCAGTATTTT. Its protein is CASGWGGYSTDTQYF.

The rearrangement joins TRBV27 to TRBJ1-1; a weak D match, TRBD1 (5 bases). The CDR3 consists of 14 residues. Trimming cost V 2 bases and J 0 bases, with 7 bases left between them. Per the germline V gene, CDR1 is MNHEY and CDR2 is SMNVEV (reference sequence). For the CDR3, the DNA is TGTGCCAGCAGTTTAGGACACCTGAACACTGAAGCTTTCTTT. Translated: CASSLGHLNTEAFF.

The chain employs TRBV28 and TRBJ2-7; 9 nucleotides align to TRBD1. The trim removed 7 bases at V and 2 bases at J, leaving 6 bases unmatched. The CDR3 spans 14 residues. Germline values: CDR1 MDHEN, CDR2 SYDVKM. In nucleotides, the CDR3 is TGTGCCAGCACCGACAGGGGGTTGGCCTACGAGCAGTACTTC. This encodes CASTDRGLAYEQYF.

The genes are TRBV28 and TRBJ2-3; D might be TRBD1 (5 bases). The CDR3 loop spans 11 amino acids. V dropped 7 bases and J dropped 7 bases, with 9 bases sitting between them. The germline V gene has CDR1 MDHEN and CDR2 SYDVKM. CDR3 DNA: TGTGCCAGCACTCAGGGCTATACGCAGTATTTT. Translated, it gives CASTQGYTQYF.

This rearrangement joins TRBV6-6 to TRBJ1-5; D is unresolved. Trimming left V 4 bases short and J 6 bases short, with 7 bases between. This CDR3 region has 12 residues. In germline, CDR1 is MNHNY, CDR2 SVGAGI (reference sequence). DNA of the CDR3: TGTGCCAGCAGTTCTCGGAGTCAGCCCCAGCATTTT. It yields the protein CASSSRSQPQHF.

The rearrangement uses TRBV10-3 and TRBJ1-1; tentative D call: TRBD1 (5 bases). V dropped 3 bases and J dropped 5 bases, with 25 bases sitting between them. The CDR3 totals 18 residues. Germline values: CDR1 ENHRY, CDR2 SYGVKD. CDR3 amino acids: CAISDFFGRGGLETEAFF. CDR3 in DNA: TGTGCCATCAGTGATTTTTTTGGAAGGGGAGGACTGGAGACTGAAGCTTTCTTT.

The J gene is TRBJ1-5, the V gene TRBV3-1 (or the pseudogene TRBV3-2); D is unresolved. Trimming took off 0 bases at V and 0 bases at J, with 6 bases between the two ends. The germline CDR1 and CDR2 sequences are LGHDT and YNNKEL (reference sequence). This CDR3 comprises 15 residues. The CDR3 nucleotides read TGTGCCAGCAGCCAAGACCTCTATAGCAATCAGCCCCAGCATTTT. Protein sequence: CASSQDLYSNQPQHF.

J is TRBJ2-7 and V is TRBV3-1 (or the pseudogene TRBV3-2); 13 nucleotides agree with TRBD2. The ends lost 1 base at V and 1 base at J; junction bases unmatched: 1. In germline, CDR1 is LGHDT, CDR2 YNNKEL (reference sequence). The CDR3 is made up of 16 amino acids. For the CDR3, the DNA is TGTGCCAGCAGCCAAGTGGGACTAGCGGGATCCTACGAGCAGTACTTC. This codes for CASSQVGLAGSYEQYF.

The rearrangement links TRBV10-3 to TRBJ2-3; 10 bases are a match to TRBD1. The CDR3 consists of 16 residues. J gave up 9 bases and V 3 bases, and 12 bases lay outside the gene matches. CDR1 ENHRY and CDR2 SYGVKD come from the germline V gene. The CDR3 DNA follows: TGTGCCATCAGTGAAGATGGGACAGGGGTTACCGGGACGCAGTATTTT. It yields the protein CAISEDGTGVTGTQYF.

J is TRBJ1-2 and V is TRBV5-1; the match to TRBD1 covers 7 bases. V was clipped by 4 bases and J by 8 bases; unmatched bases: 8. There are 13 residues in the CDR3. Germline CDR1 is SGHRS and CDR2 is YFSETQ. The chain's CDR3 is CASSQGQPTGYTF. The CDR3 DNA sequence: TGCGCCAGCAGCCAGGGACAGCCTACGGGCTACACCTTC.

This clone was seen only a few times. The CDR3 sequence is CASILSRTNEKLFF. CDR3 nucleotides: TGTGCCAGCATTTTGTCTAGGACTAATGAAAAACTGTTTTTT. The chain couples TRBV2 to TRBJ1-4; D call uncertain. The CDR3 length is 14 residues. Germline loops: CDR1 SNHLY, CDR2 FYNNEI. V shed 7 bases and J shed 2 bases, with 11 bases lying between them.

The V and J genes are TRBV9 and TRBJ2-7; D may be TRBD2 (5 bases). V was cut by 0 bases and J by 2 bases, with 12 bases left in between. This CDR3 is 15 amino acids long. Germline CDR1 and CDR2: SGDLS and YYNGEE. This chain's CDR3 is CASSVASGLPYEQYF. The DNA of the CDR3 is TGTGCCAGCAGCGTAGCCAGCGGCCTGCCCTACGAGCAGTACTTC.

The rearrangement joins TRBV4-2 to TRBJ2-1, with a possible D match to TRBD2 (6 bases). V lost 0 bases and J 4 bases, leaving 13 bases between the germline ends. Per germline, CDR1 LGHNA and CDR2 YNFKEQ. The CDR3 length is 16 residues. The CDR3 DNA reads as TGTGCCAGCAGCCAAGAGCCGGGAGCGGATTACAATGAGCAGTTCTTC. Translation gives CASSQEPGADYNEQFF.

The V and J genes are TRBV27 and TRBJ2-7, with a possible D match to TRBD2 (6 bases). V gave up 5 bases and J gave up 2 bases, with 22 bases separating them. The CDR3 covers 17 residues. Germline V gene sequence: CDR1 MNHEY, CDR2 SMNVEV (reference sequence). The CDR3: CASSPRDSGLFPYEQYF. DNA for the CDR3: TGTGCCAGCAGTCCCCGGGACTCTGGCCTCTTTCCCTACGAGCAGTACTTC.